This T cell receptor beta chain was sequenced in a study of T-cell memory formation after mild COVID-19. Points from the study as a whole: CD4+ contracting clones lay mainly in CM and EM, CD8+ ones in EMRA.

Amplification by 5'RACE using constant-segment primers produced TCR alpha and TCR beta cDNA libraries that carried sample barcodes and UMIs. TCRdb recomputed calls from the 5' RACE reads with MiXCR, one row per CDR3 protein. The sample lists over 150,000 distinct CDR3 sequences, 10% to 15% occurring once. About this clonotype: Its antigen is not known.

Unmatched junction bases numbered 4, after V lost 8 bases and J lost 0 bases. Germline CDR1 is MNHEY and CDR2 is SVGEGT. This CDR3 spans 14 amino acids. This chain uses TRBV6-2 or TRBV6-3 with TRBJ2-1, with 7 positions matching TRBD1. Specimen: PBMCs or a T cell subset sorted from them (not recorded which). This receptor was taken from a man aged 18 to 29 who had mild COVID-19 (a few samples of this study predate the infection). Cell type and time point are not known. Here the CDR3 DNA reads TGTGCCAGCGTTCAGGGGGACTCCTACAATGAGCAGTTCTTC. Protein sequence: CASVQGDSYNEQFF.